The clone carrying this T cell receptor beta chain was counted many times. The antigen remains undetermined. Arm-PCR of CDR3 regions with iRepertoire HTBI primers generated TCR beta libraries. TCRdb re-called the multiplex PCR reads with MiXCR, one entry per CDR3 protein. The sample includes roughly 420,000 distinct CDR3 sequences, 15% to 19% of them seen just once. The CDR3 is 15 residues long. Trimming removed 1 base at V and 1 base at J, with 10 bases between. CDR1 is LGHNA, CDR2 YNFKEQ, per germline. These data originate in a study of regulatory T cells in long-lasting Graves disease. Overall study results and limits: Newly diagnosed patients shared 1,000 or so public clonotypes; persistent patients shared about 2,500.

Time point in this sample: newly diagnosed GD, antithyroid drugs for less than 3 months. RNA from PBMCs was the source of the TCR library. An endocrinology department in Xi'an, China, supplied the patients. The sample in question was peripheral blood mononuclear cells (PBMCs), obtained at new diagnosis, from a patient treated with antithyroid drugs. The receptor was isolated from a female donor with Graves disease. The chain uses TRBV4-2 and TRBJ1-1, with a tentative D call TRBD1 (6 bases). The CDR3 region has the DNA TGTGCCAGCAGCCAAGTGGACAGACCGAACACTGAAGCTTTCTTT. Translation: CASSQVDRPNTEAFF.